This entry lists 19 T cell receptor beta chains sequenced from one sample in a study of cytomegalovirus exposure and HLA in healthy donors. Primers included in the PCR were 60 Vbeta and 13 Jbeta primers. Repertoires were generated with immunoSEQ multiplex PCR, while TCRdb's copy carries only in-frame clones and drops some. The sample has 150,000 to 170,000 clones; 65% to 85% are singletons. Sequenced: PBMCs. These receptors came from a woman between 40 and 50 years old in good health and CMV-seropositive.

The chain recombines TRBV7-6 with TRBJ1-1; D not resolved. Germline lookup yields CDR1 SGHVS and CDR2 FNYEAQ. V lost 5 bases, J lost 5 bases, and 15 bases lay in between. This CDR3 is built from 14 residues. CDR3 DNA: TGTGCCAGCAGCACGACTCCGGAGGGAACTGAAGCTTTCTTT. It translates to CASSTTPEGTEAFF.

CDR3: CASSSQGLMVSNQPQHF. DNA of the CDR3: TGTGCCAGCAGTTCCCAGGGCCTGATGGTCAGCAATCAGCCCCAGCATTTT. The rearrangement joins TRBV28 to TRBJ1-5, with D possibly being TRBD1 (5 bases). CDR1 is MDHEN and CDR2 is SYDVKM in the germline V gene. The CDR3 consists of 17 residues. Trimming shortened V by 4 bases and J by 1 base, and 17 bases separated the two germline ends.

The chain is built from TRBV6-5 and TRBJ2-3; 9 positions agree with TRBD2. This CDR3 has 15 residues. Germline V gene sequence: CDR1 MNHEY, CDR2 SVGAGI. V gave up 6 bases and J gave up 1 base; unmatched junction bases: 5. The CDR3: CASSVAGVGTDTQYF. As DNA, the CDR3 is TGTGCCAGCAGCGTAGCGGGAGTGGGCACAGATACGCAGTATTTT.

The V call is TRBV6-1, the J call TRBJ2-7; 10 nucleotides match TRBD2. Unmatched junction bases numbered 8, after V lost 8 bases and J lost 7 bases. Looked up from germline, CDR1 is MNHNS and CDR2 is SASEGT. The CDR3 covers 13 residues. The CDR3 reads CASCLAGVGEQYF. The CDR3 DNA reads TGTGCCAGCTGTCTAGCGGGAGTAGGGGAGCAGTACTTC.

In DNA, the CDR3 is TGTGCCAGCAGCCTTAGCGGGAGGGCCACAGATACGCAGTATTTT. This translates into CASSLSGRATDTQYF. The rearrangement uses TRBV5-4 and TRBJ2-3; 11 nucleotides match TRBD2. CDR3 length: 15 amino acids. Germline V gives CDR1 SGHNT, CDR2 YYREEE (reference sequence). Trimming at V came to 4 bases and at J to 2 bases, leaving 3 bases not matched to a gene. Filled out from reference TRBV5-4 and TRBJ2-3, the complete variable domain reads ETGVTQSPTHLIKTRGQQVTLRCSSQSGHNTVSWYQQALGQGPQFIFQYYREEENGRGNFPPRFSGLQFPNYSSELNVNALELDDSALYLCASSLSGRATDTQYFGPGTRLTVL.

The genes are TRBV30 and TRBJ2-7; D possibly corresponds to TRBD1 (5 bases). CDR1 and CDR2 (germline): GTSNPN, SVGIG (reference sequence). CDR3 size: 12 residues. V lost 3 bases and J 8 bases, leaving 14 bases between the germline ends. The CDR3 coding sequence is TGTGCCTGGAGGGCCCGTGACAGCCAGCAGTACTTC. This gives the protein CAWRARDSQQYF.

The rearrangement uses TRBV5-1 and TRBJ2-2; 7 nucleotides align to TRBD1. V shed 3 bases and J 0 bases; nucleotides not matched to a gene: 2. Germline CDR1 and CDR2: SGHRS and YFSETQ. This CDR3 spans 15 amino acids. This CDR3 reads CASSSGQTNTGELFF. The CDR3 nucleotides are TGCGCCAGCAGCTCGGGACAGACGAACACCGGGGAGCTGTTTTTT.

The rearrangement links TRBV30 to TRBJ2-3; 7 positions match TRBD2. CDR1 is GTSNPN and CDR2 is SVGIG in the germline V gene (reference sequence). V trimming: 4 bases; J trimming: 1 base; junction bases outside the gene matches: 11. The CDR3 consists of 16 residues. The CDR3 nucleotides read TGTGCCTGGAAGGCGGGAGAGCTGGCTTGCACAGATACGCAGTATTTT. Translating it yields CAWKAGELACTDTQYF.

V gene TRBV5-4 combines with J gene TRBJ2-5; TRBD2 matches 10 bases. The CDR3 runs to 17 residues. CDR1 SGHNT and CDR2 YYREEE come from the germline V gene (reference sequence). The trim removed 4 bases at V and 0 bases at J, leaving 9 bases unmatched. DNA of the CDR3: TGTGCCAGCAGCATACCTAGAGCGGGAGGGTACCAAGAGACCCAGTACTTC. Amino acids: CASSIPRAGGYQETQYF. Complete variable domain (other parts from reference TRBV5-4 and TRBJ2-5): ETGVTQSPTHLIKTRGQQVTLRCSSQSGHNTVSWYQQALGQGPQFIFQYYREEENGRGNFPPRFSGLQFPNYSSELNVNALELDDSALYLCASSIPRAGGYQETQYFGPGTRLLVL.

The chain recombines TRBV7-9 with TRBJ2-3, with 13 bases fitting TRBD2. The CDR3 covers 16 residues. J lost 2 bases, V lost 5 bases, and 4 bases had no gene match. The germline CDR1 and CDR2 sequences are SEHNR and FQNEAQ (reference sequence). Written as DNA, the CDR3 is TGTGCCAGCAGCCCCGGGACTAGCGGGACCACAGATACGCAGTATTTT. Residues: CASSPGTSGTTDTQYF.

CDR3 sequence: CAIRPTSGSGYEQYF. The CDR3 coding sequence is TGTGCCATCAGACCTACTAGCGGGAGCGGGTACGAGCAGTACTTC. The V and J genes are TRBV10-3 and TRBJ2-7; 11 bases align to TRBD2. V trimming: 6 bases; J trimming: 4 bases; junction bases outside the gene matches: 8. CDR3 length equals 15 residues. CDR1 and CDR2 from the germline V gene are ENHRY and SYGVKD.

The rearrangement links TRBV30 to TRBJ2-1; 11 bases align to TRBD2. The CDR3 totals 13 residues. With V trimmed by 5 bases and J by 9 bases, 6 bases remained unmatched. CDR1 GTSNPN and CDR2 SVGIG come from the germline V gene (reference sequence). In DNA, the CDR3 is TGTGCCTGGGGGACTAGCGGCCGTCTTGAGCAGTTCTTC. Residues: CAWGTSGRLEQFF.

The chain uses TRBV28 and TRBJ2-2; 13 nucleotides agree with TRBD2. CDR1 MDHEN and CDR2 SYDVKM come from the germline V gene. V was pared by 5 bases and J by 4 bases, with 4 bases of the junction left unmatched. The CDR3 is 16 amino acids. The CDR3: CASSPRLAGGTGELFF. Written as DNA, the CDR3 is TGTGCCAGCAGTCCACGACTAGCGGGGGGCACCGGGGAGCTGTTTTTT. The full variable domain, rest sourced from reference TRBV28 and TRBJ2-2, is DVKVTQSSRYLVKRTGEKVFLECVQDMDHENMFWYRQDPGLGLRLIYFSYDVKMKEKGDIPEGYSVSREKKERFSLILESASTNQTSMYLCASSPRLAGGTGELFFGEGSRLTVL.

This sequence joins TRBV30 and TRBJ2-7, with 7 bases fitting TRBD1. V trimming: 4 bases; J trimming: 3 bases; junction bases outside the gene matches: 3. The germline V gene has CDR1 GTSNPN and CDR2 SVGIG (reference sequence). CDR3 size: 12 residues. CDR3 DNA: TGTGCCTGGAAACAGGGGTTCTACGAGCAGTACTTC. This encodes CAWKQGFYEQYF.

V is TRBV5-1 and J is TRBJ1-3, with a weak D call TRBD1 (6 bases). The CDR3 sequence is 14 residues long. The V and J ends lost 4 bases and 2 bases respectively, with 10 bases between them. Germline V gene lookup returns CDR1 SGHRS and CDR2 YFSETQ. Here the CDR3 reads CASSQQGTGNTIYF. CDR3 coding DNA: TGCGCCAGCAGCCAACAGGGTACTGGAAACACCATATATTTT.

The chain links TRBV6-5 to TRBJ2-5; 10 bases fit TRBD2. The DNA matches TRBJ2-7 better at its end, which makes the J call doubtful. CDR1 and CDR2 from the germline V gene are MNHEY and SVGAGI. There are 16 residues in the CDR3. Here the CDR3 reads CASSYGLAEIGYEQYF. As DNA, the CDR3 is TGTGCCAGCAGTTACGGACTAGCGGAAATCGGATACGAGCAGTACTTC.

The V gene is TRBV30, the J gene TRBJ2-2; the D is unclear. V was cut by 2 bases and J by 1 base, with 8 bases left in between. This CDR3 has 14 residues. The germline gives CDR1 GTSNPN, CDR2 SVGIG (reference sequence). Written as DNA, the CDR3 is TGTGCCTGGAGTCCTATTGAGAACACCGGGGAGCTGTTTTTT. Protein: CAWSPIENTGELFF.

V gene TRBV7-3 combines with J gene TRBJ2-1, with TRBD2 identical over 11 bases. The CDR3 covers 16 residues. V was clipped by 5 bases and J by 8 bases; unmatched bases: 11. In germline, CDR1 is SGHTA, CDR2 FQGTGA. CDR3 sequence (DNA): TGTGCCAGCAGCCGAGGGGGGCTAGCGGGAGGAGATGAGCAGTTCTTC. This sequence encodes CASSRGGLAGGDEQFF.

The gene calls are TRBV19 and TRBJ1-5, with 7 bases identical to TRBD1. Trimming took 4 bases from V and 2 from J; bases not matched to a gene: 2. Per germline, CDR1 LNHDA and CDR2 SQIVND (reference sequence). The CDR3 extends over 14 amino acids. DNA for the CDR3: TGTGCCAGTAGTAGGGACAGCCGCAATCAGCCCCAGCATTTT. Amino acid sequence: CASSRDSRNQPQHF.